This T cell receptor beta chain was captured by sequencing in a study of blood T cell repertoires in COVID-19. Sequenced by immunoSEQ multiplex PCR; TCRdb stores in-frame clones only, minus some. Of fewer than 35,000 clones in the sample, about 89% were seen once. The CDR3 covers 13 residues. CDR1 and CDR2 from the germline V gene are MGHRA and YSYEKL. V was cut by 1 base and J by 0 bases, with 4 bases left in between. This rearrangement joins TRBV4-1 to TRBJ2-7; D is undetermined. The sequenced sample was peripheral blood. The receptor comes from a man in his sixties or seventies with active COVID-19. CDR3: CASSQAGSYEQYF. DNA for the CDR3: TGCGCCAGCAGCCAAGCAGGCTCCTACGAGCAGTACTTC.